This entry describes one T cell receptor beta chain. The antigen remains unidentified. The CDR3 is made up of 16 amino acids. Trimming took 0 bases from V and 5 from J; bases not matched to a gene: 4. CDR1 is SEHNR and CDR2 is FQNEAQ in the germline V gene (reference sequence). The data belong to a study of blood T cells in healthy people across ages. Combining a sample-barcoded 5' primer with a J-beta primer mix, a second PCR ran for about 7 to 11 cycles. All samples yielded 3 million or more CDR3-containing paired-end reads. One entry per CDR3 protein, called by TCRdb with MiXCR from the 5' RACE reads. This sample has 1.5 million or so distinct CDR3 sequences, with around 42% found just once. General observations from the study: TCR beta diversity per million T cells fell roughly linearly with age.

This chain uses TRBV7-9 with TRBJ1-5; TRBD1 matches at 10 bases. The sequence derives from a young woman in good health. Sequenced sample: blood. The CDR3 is CASSLAGGQGHQPQHF. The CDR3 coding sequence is TGTGCCAGCAGCTTAGCGGGGGGACAGGGGCATCAGCCCCAGCATTTT.